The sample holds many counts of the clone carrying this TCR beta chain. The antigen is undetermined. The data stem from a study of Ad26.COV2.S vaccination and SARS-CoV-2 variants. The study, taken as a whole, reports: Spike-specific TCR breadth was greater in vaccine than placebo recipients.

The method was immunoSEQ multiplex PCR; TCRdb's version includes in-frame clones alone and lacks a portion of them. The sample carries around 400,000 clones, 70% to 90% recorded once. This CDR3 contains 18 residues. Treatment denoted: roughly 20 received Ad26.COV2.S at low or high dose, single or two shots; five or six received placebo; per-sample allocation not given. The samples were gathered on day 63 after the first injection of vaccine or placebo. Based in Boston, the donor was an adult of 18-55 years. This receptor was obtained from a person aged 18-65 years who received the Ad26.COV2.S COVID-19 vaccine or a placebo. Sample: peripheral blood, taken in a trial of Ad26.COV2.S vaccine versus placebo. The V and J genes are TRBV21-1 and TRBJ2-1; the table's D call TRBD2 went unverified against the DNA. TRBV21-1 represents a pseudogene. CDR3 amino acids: CASSKRGTSDPHLNEQFF. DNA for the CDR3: TGTGCCAGCAGCAAAAGGGGGACTAGCGATCCACATCTTAATGAGCAGTTCTTC.